This T cell receptor beta chain derives from a study of monozygotic twins with inflammatory bowel disease. The CDR3 is 20 amino acids. Germline values: CDR1 SGHDN, CDR2 FVKESK. TCRdb processed the 5' RACE reads again and assigns one entry to each CDR3 protein, with no DNA. The ten top clones account for over 5%, within a sample of about 300,000 distinct CDR3 sequences. Sequencing was performed on blood. The chain combines TRBV14 with TRBJ2-1; TCRdb selects TRBD2, and the lack of DNA leaves this call unchecked. This sequence was found in a human donor with ulcerative colitis or Crohn's disease, or a healthy co-twin of an affected twin (not recorded which). CDR3 sequence: CASSQVGKFLAASSYNEQFF.